Listed here is a single T cell receptor beta chain. This sample stems from a study of blood T cell repertoires in COVID-19. On the study more broadly: Samples representing acute and convalescent COVID-19 were sourced from the United States, Italy and Spain. T cells, B-cell-depleted T cells, or PBMCs provided the cDNA or gDNA that served as material.

In the study's own analysis: Amplifying reference gene primers gave estimates of nucleated cell counts. Assay used: immunoSEQ multiplex PCR; TCRdb lists only in-frame clones, some missing. That table is the source of V, J and clone size, and D and trimming were worked out from the DNA. The profile shows roughly 200,000 clones, over 80% of them singletons. The V and J ends lost 3 bases and 5 bases respectively, with 10 bases between them. The CDR3 runs 13 residues. Patients from Seattle were sampled longitudinally, starting during active infection. The sample was peripheral blood. This receptor was identified in a woman aged 40 to 50 with COVID-19, enrolled during active disease. This sequence joins TRBV12-3 or TRBV12-4 and TRBJ1-1, with unresolved D. The CDR3 bases are TGTGCCAGCAGTTTTGCCCGAGGGACTGAAGCTTTCTTT. Its translation is CASSFARGTEAFF.